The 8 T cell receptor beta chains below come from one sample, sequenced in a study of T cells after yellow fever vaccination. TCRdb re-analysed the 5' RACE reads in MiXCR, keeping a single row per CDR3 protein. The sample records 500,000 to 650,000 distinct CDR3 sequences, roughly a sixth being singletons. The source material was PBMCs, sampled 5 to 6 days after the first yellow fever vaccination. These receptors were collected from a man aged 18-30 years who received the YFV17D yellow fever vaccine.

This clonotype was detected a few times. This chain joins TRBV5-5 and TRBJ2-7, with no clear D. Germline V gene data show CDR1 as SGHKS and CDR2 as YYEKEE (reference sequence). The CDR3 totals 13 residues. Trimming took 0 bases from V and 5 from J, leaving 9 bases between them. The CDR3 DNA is TGTGCCAGCAGCTTGGGGTGGGGAAACGAGCAGTACGTC. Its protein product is CASSLGWGNEQYV.

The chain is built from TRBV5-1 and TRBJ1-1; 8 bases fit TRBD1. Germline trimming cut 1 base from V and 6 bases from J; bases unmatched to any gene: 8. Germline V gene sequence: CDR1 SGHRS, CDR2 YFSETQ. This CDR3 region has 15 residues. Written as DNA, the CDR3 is TGCGCCAGCAGCTTGATGTCAGGGGGCAACCCTGAAGCTTTCTTT. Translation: CASSLMSGGNPEAFF.

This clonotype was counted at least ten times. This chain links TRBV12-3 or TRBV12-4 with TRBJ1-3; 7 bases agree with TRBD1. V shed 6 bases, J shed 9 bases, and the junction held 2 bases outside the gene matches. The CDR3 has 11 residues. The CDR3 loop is CASRTGSTIYF. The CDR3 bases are TGTGCCAGCAGGACAGGGTCCACCATATATTTT.

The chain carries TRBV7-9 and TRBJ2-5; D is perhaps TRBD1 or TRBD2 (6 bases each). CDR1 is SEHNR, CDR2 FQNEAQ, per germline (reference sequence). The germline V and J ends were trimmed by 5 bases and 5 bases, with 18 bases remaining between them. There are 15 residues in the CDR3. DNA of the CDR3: TGTGCCAGCAGCCCCACAGGGTCAAGCGGGGAGACCCAGTACTTC. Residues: CASSPTGSSGETQYF.

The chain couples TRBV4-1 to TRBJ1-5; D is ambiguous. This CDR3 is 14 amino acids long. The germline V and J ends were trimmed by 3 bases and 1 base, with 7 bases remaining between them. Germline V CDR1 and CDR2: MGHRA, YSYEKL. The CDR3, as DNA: TGCGCCAGCAGCCATAGGACCAGCAATCAGCCCCAGCATTTT. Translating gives CASSHRTSNQPQHF.

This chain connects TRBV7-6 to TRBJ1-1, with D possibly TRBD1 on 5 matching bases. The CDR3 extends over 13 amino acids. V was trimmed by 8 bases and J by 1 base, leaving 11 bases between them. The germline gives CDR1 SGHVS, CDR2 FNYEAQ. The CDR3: CASGAGANTEAFF. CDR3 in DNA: TGTGCCAGCGGGGCGGGAGCGAACACTGAAGCTTTCTTT.

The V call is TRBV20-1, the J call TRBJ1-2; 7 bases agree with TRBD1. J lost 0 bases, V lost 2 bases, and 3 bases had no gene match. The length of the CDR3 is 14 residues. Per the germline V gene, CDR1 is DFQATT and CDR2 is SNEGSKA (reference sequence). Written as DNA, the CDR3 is TGCAGTGCTAGAAAGGGACAGTCTAACTATGGCTACACCTTC. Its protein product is CSARKGQSNYGYTF.

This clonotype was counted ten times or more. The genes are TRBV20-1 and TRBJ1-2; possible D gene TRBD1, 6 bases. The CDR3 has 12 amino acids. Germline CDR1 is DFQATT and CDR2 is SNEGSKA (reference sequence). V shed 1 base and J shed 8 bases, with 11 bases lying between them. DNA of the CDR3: TGCAGTGCTAGAGGGACAGTCCTGGGCTACACCTTC. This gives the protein CSARGTVLGYTF.